Each of the 26 T cell receptor beta chains below was sequenced from the same sample in a study of blood T cell repertoires in COVID-19. Produced via immunoSEQ multiplex PCR; TCRdb's table is partial and in-frame only. The sample shows 95,000 or so clones, approximately 89% of them seen only once. Specimen: peripheral blood. The receptor source for this set is a human donor in a cohort sampled during active COVID-19.

The J gene is TRBJ1-3, the V gene TRBV1; TRBD1 is the table's D call and was not checked against the DNA. TRBV1 is described as a pseudogene. The CDR3 has 17 residues. CDR3 sequence: CTSSQQNRFFLGNTIYF. DNA for the CDR3: TGCACCAGCAGCCAACAAAACAGGTTTTTTCTGGGGAACACCATATATTTT.

The chain is built from TRBV28 and TRBJ1-1; perhaps TRBD1 as D (6 bases). CDR1 MDHEN and CDR2 SYDVKM come from the germline V gene. V was shortened by 5 bases and J by 8 bases, with 12 bases between the two germline ends. This CDR3 region has 12 residues. The CDR3 nucleotides read TGTGCCAGCAGTCCATGGGACAAAGAAGCTTTCTTT. Its protein is CASSPWDKEAFF.

The chain recombines TRBV7-2 with TRBJ1-2, with D possibly TRBD1 on 5 matching bases. The CDR3 has 14 residues. Between the trimmed V and J ends, which lost 7 bases and 3 bases, there was a span of 15 bases. The V gene's germline CDR1 is SGHTA and CDR2 FQGNSA. The CDR3 here is CASNKPPGDYGYTF. Written as DNA, the CDR3 is TGTGCCAGCAACAAGCCCCCGGGGGACTATGGCTACACCTTC.

This clone has ten or more counts. This sequence joins TRBV5-1 and TRBJ1-2; 9 nucleotides align to TRBD1. Germline V gene data show CDR1 as SGHRS and CDR2 as YFSETQ. The V segment lost 1 base and the J segment 8 bases; nucleotides outside the gene matches: 3. The CDR3 is 13 residues long. Here the CDR3 DNA reads TGCGCCAGCAGCTTGACAGGGGGCTCGGGCTACACCTTC. Translation gives CASSLTGGSGYTF.

The CDR3 DNA reads as TGCGCCAGCGTCCGGGTAGCGGGGGGTTCCTACAATGAGCAGTTCTTC. It specifies CASVRVAGGSYNEQFF. The chain uses TRBV5-1 and TRBJ2-1; 10 positions match TRBD2. J gave up 1 base and V 7 bases, and 8 bases lay outside the gene matches. CDR3 size: 16 residues. Germline loops: CDR1 SGHRS, CDR2 YFSETQ. The full variable domain, in which reference TRBV5-1 and TRBJ2-1 provide the parts outside the CDR3, is KAGVTQTPRYLIKTRGQQVTLSCSPISGHRSVSWYQQTPGQGLQFLFEYFSETQRNKGNFPGRFSGRQFSNSRSEMNVSTLELGDSALYLCASVRVAGGSYNEQFFGPGTRLTVL.

The chain joins TRBV9 to TRBJ2-2, with D perhaps matching TRBD2 (7 bases). V lost 3 bases and J lost 3, with 18 bases in between. This CDR3 comprises 17 residues. CDR1 is SGDLS and CDR2 is YYNGEE in the germline V gene. In nucleotides, the CDR3 is TGTGCCAGCAGCGACCGATGGGGGGGCCGTGACACCGGGGAGCTGTTTTTT. Translation gives CASSDRWGGRDTGELFF.

V usage is TRBV7-9 and J usage is TRBJ1-1; D is unresolved. The CDR3 has 14 residues. Trimming removed 1 base from V and 1 base from J, with 7 bases in between. Germline loops: CDR1 SEHNR, CDR2 FQNEAQ (reference sequence). CDR3 sequence reads: CASSLGAANTEAFF. The CDR3 DNA is TGTGCCAGCAGCTTAGGGGCCGCGAACACTGAAGCTTTCTTT.

The genes are TRBV5-8 and TRBJ1-3; no clear D. This CDR3 contains 13 residues. CDR1 is SGHTS, CDR2 YDEGEE, per germline. With 3 bases removed from V and 1 base from J, the gap between germline ends came to 5 bases. In nucleotides, the CDR3 is TGTGCCAGCAGCTCCCCATCTGGAAACACCATATATTTT. Translated: CASSSPSGNTIYF.

The chain joins TRBV12-3 or TRBV12-4 to TRBJ2-1, with D possibly TRBD2 on 6 matching bases. The CDR3 consists of 13 residues. V gave up 6 bases and J gave up 7 bases, with 13 bases separating them. This CDR3 is CASRSGTPNEQFF. The CDR3 DNA sequence: TGTGCCAGCAGATCCGGGACTCCTAATGAGCAGTTCTTC.

This clone was recorded once. This chain links TRBV2 with TRBJ2-1; D is possibly TRBD2 (5 bases). Germline CDR1 SNHLY, CDR2 FYNNEI. Deletions cut 8 bases from V and 6 bases from J, with 20 bases between. The CDR3 is made up of 15 amino acids. The CDR3 DNA reads as TGTGCCAGCTGGAGGTCGTTAGATGTGGGCAATGAGCAGTTCTTC. Its protein product is CASWRSLDVGNEQFF.

The chain carries TRBV5-1 and TRBJ1-3; D perhaps matches TRBD1 (5 bases). This CDR3 has 16 residues. Germline V gene lookup returns CDR1 SGHRS and CDR2 YFSETQ. V dropped 3 bases and J dropped 3 bases, with 16 bases sitting between them. This CDR3 is CASSSGRGNGGNTIYF. CDR3 coding DNA: TGCGCCAGCAGCTCTGGTAGGGGCAACGGTGGAAACACCATATATTTT.

The chain joins TRBV7-3 to TRBJ1-3; TRBD1 matches at 7 bases. CDR1 is SGHTA, CDR2 FQGTGA, per germline. Trimming removed 4 bases from V and 0 bases from J; junction bases left unmatched: 3. The CDR3 is 15 residues long. CDR3 in DNA: TGTGCCAGCAGCTCCCGGACAGGCTCTGGAAACACCATATATTTT. Translating it yields CASSSRTGSGNTIYF.

V is TRBV30 and J is TRBJ2-7, with 10 bases that match TRBD1. The CDR3 contains 17 residues. Germline values: CDR1 GTSNPN, CDR2 SVGIG (reference sequence). The J segment lost 0 bases and the V segment lost 4 bases, leaving 12 bases of the junction unmatched. This chain's CDR3 is CAWTRTGGFSFSYEQYF. CDR3 coding DNA: TGTGCCTGGACTCGGACAGGGGGTTTTTCATTCTCCTACGAGCAGTACTTC. The full variable domain, with the rest looked up from reference TRBV30 and TRBJ2-7, is SQTIHQWPATLVQPVGSPLSLECTVEGTSNPNLYWYRQAAGRGLQLLFYSVGIGQISSEVPQNLSASRPQDRQFILSSKKLLLSDSGFYLCAWTRTGGFSFSYEQYFGPGTRLTVT.

V usage is TRBV11-3 and J usage is TRBJ2-7; D is perhaps TRBD2 (6 bases). This CDR3 region has 15 residues. The V gene lost 1 base and the J gene lost 0 bases, with 10 bases spanning the gap. From germline, CDR1 is SGHNT and CDR2 YENEEA. Here the CDR3 reads CASSLAGGSSYEQYF. DNA for the CDR3: TGTGCCAGCAGCTTAGCCGGGGGTAGCTCCTACGAGCAGTACTTC.

The V call is TRBV11-2, the J call TRBJ2-3, with TRBD2 matching over 12 bases. From germline, CDR1 is SGHAT and CDR2 FQNNGV. The CDR3 has 19 residues. The J segment lost 1 base and the V segment lost 1 base, leaving 9 bases of the junction unmatched. The CDR3 DNA is TGTGCCAGCAGCTTAGGAGGTGGGCTAGCGGGGGGGGGCACAGATACGCAGTATTTT. This translates into CASSLGGGLAGGGTDTQYF.

The chain is built from TRBV9 and TRBJ2-2, with 7 positions matching TRBD1. Germline lookup yields CDR1 SGDLS and CDR2 YYNGEE. The V segment lost 3 bases and the J segment 6 bases; nucleotides outside the gene matches: 2. The CDR3 runs to 13 residues. CDR3 sequence (DNA): TGTGCCAGCAGCGAAGACAGGGCCGGGGAGCTGTTTTTT. Its protein product is CASSEDRAGELFF.

This chain connects TRBV30 to TRBJ1-1; 9 bases match TRBD1. CDR1 is GTSNPN and CDR2 is SVGIG in the germline V gene (reference sequence). V shed 1 base, J shed 1 base, and the junction held 4 bases outside the gene matches. The CDR3 covers 15 residues. The CDR3, as DNA: TGTGCCTGGAGTGGCGACAGGGGGGCGAACACTGAAGCTTTCTTT. Residues: CAWSGDRGANTEAFF.

The chain couples TRBV6-5 to TRBJ2-5, with TRBD2 identical over 9 bases. The CDR3 extends over 14 amino acids. CDR1 MNHEY and CDR2 SVGAGI come from the germline V gene. Trimming cost V 11 bases and J 1 base; bases outside gene matches: 8. CDR3 DNA sequence: TGTGCCGCAGCAGGTAGCGGGGGCCAAGAGACCCAGTACTTC. It is translated as CAAAGSGGQETQYF.

This chain joins TRBV6-1 and TRBJ2-5, with TRBD2 matching 7 bases. Germline loops: CDR1 MNHNS, CDR2 SASEGT. This CDR3 region has 14 residues. The V segment lost 2 bases and the J segment 7 bases; nucleotides outside the gene matches: 7. CDR3 bases: TGTGCCAGCAGTGAATCGACGGGGGGAGCGACCCAGTACTTC. It is translated as CASSESTGGATQYF.

The rearrangement uses TRBV7-3 and TRBJ2-5, with D possibly matching TRBD2 (7 bases). Looked up from germline, CDR1 is SGHTA and CDR2 is FQGTGA. CDR3 length: 17 amino acids. V dropped 0 bases and J dropped 1 base, with 15 bases sitting between them. The DNA for the CDR3 is TGTGCCAGCAGCTTAACTTTCGTGGCGGGGGCCCAAGAGACCCAGTACTTC. It yields the protein CASSLTFVAGAQETQYF.

The chain links TRBV4-1 to TRBJ1-1, with 7 positions matching TRBD1. Germline V gene data show CDR1 as MGHRA and CDR2 as YSYEKL. CDR3 length: 12 residues. V shed 2 bases, J shed 11 bases, and the junction held 5 bases outside the gene matches. CDR3: CASSQSTGAAFF. The CDR3 bases are TGCGCCAGCAGCCAATCCACAGGGGCCGCTTTCTTT.

The chain employs TRBV27 and TRBJ2-7, with D unresolved. The CDR3 consists of 15 residues. Germline CDR1 and CDR2: MNHEY and SMNVEV (reference sequence). Trimming shortened V by 2 bases and J by 2 bases, and 13 bases separated the two germline ends. The CDR3: CASSLTDNRPYEQYF. The DNA for the CDR3 is TGTGCCAGCAGTTTAACCGATAACAGACCCTACGAGCAGTACTTC.

The chain carries TRBV2 and TRBJ2-7, with D perhaps TRBD2 (6 bases). The germline V gene encodes CDR1 SNHLY and CDR2 FYNNEI. The CDR3 extends over 14 amino acids. Trimming shortened V by 7 bases and J by 7 bases, and 20 bases separated the two germline ends. The CDR3 region has the DNA TGTGCCAGCACCGAGGGACGGGTAAGCGGGGAGCAGTACTTC. Amino acid sequence: CASTEGRVSGEQYF.

V and J are TRBV2 and TRBJ1-2; D is possibly TRBD1 (6 bases). The CDR3 is 13 amino acids. V was trimmed by 9 bases and J by 0 bases, leaving 11 bases between them. Germline V lookup: CDR1 SNHLY, CDR2 FYNNEI. The CDR3 here is CARLTGPNYGYTF. CDR3 nucleotides: TGTGCCAGGTTGACAGGTCCTAACTATGGCTACACCTTC.

The chain recombines TRBV25-1 with TRBJ1-1; D call uncertain. V was clipped by 10 bases and J by 5 bases, with 23 bases between them. CDR1 is MGHDK and CDR2 is SYGVNS in the germline V gene. The CDR3 runs 15 residues. The CDR3 loop reads CAITTEHWVITEAFF. In DNA form, the CDR3 reads TGTGCCATCACAACAGAACACTGGGTGATAACTGAAGCTTTCTTT.

The rearrangement joins TRBV29-1 to TRBJ1-5, with D tentatively TRBD1 (6 bases). Germline loops: CDR1 SQVTM, CDR2 ANQGSEA. This CDR3 region has 15 residues. Trimming took off 4 bases at V and 4 bases at J, with 17 bases between the two ends. The CDR3 here is CSVATRTDDNQPQHF. The DNA of the CDR3 is TGCAGCGTTGCGACTCGGACAGATGATAATCAGCCCCAGCATTTT.